This T cell receptor (beta chain) was sequenced for a study of Graves' ophthalmopathy and Graves' hyperthyroidism. From RNA, the CDR3 regions of TCR beta chains were amplified and sequenced. An opening RT-PCR round employed HTBI primers and preceded a second-round multiplex PCR. TCRdb ran MiXCR on the multiplex PCR reads and lists one entry per CDR3 protein. The sample lists over a million distinct CDR3 sequences; about 40% were seen once. CDR3 size: 15 residues. The junction had 7 bases not matched to a gene; V was cut back by 4 bases and J by 3 bases. The germline CDR1 and CDR2 sequences are ENHRY and SYGVKD. Symptoms, serum thyroxine and TRAb, thyroid ultrasound, and orbital computed tomography formed the diagnostic basis.

Input material: peripheral blood or thyroid tissue (not recorded which). This sequence was found in an adult man with Graves' hyperthyroidism. This chain connects TRBV10-3 to TRBJ2-7, with 9 bases lining up with TRBD2. The CDR3 protein is CAISVWTSAHYEQYF. CDR3 in DNA: TGTGCCATCAGTGTATGGACTAGCGCGCACTACGAGCAGTACTTC.